The TCR beta chain under discussion was sequenced for a study of cytomegalovirus exposure and HLA in healthy donors. Overall study: A preliminary data release comprised around 90 million unique TCRs obtained from HLA-typed donors.

General study findings and limits: It was taken for granted in presence/absence analyses that sequencing depth across donors was roughly uniform. A missense variant in DCLRE1C was later tied to TCR beta V- and J-gene trimming.

Primers for the PCR totalled 60 Vbeta and 13 Jbeta. Clones were sequenced by immunoSEQ multiplex PCR, and TCRdb holds only the in-frame ones, with some missing. In the table there are about 120,000 clones, about 72% of which are singletons. Among the donors, all were healthy bone marrow donors. Germline loops: CDR1 LNHNV, CDR2 YYDKDF (reference sequence). There are 15 residues in the CDR3. Trimming at V came to 5 bases and at J to 3 bases, leaving 7 bases not matched to a gene. On this clone: Its antigen is undetermined.

This TCR was sampled from a man aged 25-40 years in good health and CMV-seropositive. The sample comprised PBMCs. The chain uses TRBV15 and TRBJ1-5; 7 bases line up with TRBD1. This CDR3 reads CATSGTEVHNQPQHF. As DNA, the CDR3 is TGTGCCACCAGCGGGACAGAAGTGCACAATCAGCCCCAGCATTTT.